One sample yielded the 4 T cell receptor beta chains listed below, sequenced in a study of beta chain features in type 1 diabetes. Findings and caveats of the study: Type 1 diabetes patients had TCRB CDR3s that were shorter (moderately but significantly so) in all four CD4+ subsets.

No antigen has been assigned to these receptors. cDNA synthesis used the whole RNA isolate, giving expressed TCRB sequences. Clones were sequenced by immunoSEQ multiplex PCR, and TCRdb holds only the in-frame ones, with some missing. The data show some 360,000 clones, over 8.5% seen once. Input material: central memory CD4+ T cells from blood. These receptor sequences come from a young man with type 1 diabetes.

This clone has a handful of counts. The CDR3 region has the DNA TGTGCCAGCAGCATTAACAGGGGAGAGACCCAGTACTTC. It translates to CASSINRGETQYF. V and J are TRBV6-5 and TRBJ2-5; 7 bases are shared with TRBD1. J gave up 4 bases and V 6 bases, and 5 bases lay outside the gene matches. Germline V gene lookup returns CDR1 MNHEY and CDR2 SVGAGI. The length of the CDR3 is 13 residues.

The rearrangement joins TRBV7-3 to TRBJ2-3; TRBD1 is a possible D gene (5 bases). This CDR3 region has 15 residues. Germline V CDR1 and CDR2: SGHTA, FQGTGA. Trimming pared 4 bases from V and 4 bases from J, leaving 15 bases between. This chain's CDR3 is CASSSSVGQSDTQYF. The CDR3 DNA sequence: TGTGCCAGCAGCTCCTCCGTGGGGCAGTCAGATACGCAGTATTTT.

This chain uses TRBV5-1 with TRBJ2-7, with TRBD1 matching over 9 bases. The junction had 10 bases not matched to a gene; V was cut back by 4 bases and J by 2 bases. The CDR3 extends over 16 amino acids. Looked up from germline, CDR1 is SGHRS and CDR2 is YFSETQ. The CDR3 DNA reads as TGCGCCAGCAGCCGAAACCCGGGACAGGGAGCCTACGAGCAGTACTTC. Translating gives CASSRNPGQGAYEQYF. Full variable domain (missing parts from reference TRBV5-1 and TRBJ2-7): KAGVTQTPRYLIKTRGQQVTLSCSPISGHRSVSWYQQTPGQGLQFLFEYFSETQRNKGNFPGRFSGRQFSNSRSEMNVSTLELGDSALYLCASSRNPGQGAYEQYFGPGTRLTVT.

This chain connects TRBV7-6 to TRBJ2-7, with 8 bases matching TRBD1. V lost 1 base to trimming and J lost 4 bases; unmatched junction nucleotides: 6. The CDR3 contains 15 residues. Germline-derived CDR1 and CDR2 are SGHVS and FNYEAQ. The CDR3 DNA follows: TGTGCCAGCAGCTTAGGCGGACAGGGTGTGTACGAGCAGTACTTC. Its translation is CASSLGGQGVYEQYF.